Included here is one TCR beta chain sequence, with context. What antigen it recognizes has not been identified. No base-level quality is on record; no much larger clone is a single base apart. This specimen comes from a study of blood T cell repertoires in COVID-19 (dated by TCRdb to about 2020). Looking at the study overall: Collaborator samples came from the United States, Italy and Spain and covered acute and convalescent phases of COVID-19. The material from the prospective study consisted of cDNA or gDNA derived from T cells, B-cell-depleted T cells, or PBMCs. Subjects who had been exposed to COVID-19, were actively infected with it, or had recovered from it provided the deeply sampled blood TCRbeta repertoires that made up the dataset. The repertoires were released in a freely available public database intended as a resource for research on the immune response to SARS-CoV-2. Samples were obtained from the ongoing ImmuneRACE study (first 160 participants) and from about 1,300 subjects provided by 6 global collaborators. Sample metadata almost always included a de-identified subject ID, COVID-19 status, age in years and sex. HLA class I and class II types, where available, came from metadata supplied by the sample provider rather than from assay-based typing.

One collaborating source in Seattle enrolled patients while the patients were actively infected and followed the patients over time throughout the course of disease. Each collaborating institution followed its own protocols to collect whole blood in K2EDTA tubes. For TCRbeta analysis, collaborators shipped samples as frozen whole blood, isolated PBMCs, or DNA extracted from either of those sample types. The immunoSEQ Assay, a bias-controlled multiplex PCR, was used to amplify TCRbeta CDR3 regions from genomic DNA. In the authors' own workflow: Nucleated cell counts per sample were estimated from amplification of reference gene primers within the assay. To quantify the absolute abundance of each unique TCRbeta CDR3 rearrangement, sequence reads were collapsed and filtered. Productive Simpson clonality was computed per sample as the square root of Simpson's diversity index over productive rearrangements. TCRdb holds this immuneACCESS table with in-frame rearrangements only. Some clones are missing; in checked studies, unresolved V genes explain under half, and the rest has no known cause. V, J and clone size derive from that table, while D and trimming were established from the DNA sequence. Across this sample there are fewer than 300,000 clones, with under 85% seen only once. The top ten clones comprise roughly 0.87% of the sample.

The CDR1 and CDR2 encoded by the germline V gene are MNHEY and SVGAGI. The CDR3 sequence holds 11 residues, the cysteine and phenylalanine included. The read is trimmed to its CDR3 DNA, 33 bases read in frame from base 1. V lost 4 bases and J lost 10 bases; the stretch between them is 10 bases long. What the work shows at the level of the full study, not this receptor alone: The quantity of clinical and demographic metadata differed by source and by participant and was supplied without curation.

The sequencing input was peripheral blood. This chain joins TRBV6-5 to TRBJ1-1; TRBD1 is a weak D gene call, 5 bases matching. The TCR sequence derives from a human donor with COVID-19, enrolled during active disease. The donor label of this sample is uncertain. The CDR3: CASSSGIRAFF. The DNA sequence is given as TGTGCCAGCAGTTCAGGGATACGAGCTTTCTTT.